This TCR beta chain was observed in a study of shared clonotypes between healthy human individuals. Using immunoSEQ multiplex PCR, the repertoire was profiled, and TCRdb retains in-frame clones only, with some absent. The table has over 400,000 clones, approximately 95% seen once. V was shortened by 7 bases and J by 7 bases, with 16 bases between the two germline ends. The germline CDR1 and CDR2 sequences are MNHEY and SMNVEV (reference sequence). The CDR3 spans 14 residues. The J gene is TRBJ1-4, the V gene TRBV27; perhaps TRBD1 as D (5 bases). This clonotype was obtained from a woman under 40 in good health. Sequences were obtained from naive CD4+ T cells sorted from blood. Described subset: CD45RA+ positively selected. CDR3 coding DNA: TGTGCCAGCAAAACCGGGACGGGGAGTGAAAAACTGTTTTTT. Its translation: CASKTGTGSEKLFF.